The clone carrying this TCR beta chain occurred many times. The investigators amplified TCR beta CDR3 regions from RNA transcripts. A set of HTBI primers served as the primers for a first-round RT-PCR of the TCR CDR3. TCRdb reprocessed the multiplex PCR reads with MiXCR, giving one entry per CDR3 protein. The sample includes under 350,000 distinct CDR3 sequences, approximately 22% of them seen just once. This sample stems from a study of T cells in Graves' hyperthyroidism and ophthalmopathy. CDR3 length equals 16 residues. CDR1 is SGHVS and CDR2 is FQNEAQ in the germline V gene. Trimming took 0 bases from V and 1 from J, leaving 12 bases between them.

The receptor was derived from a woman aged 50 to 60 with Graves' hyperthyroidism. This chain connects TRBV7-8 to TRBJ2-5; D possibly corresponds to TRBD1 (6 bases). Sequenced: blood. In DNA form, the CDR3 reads TGTGCCAGCAGCTTAGCGGGTACAGGGTTCCAAGAGACCCAGTACTTC. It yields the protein CASSLAGTGFQETQYF.